Included here is one TCR beta chain sequence, with context. The CDR3 totals 14 residues. V was cut by 0 bases and J by 3 bases, with 9 bases left in between. CDR1 is MNHGY, CDR2 SAAAGT, per germline. These data are taken from a study of shared T cell receptors in the human thymus. Only in-frame clones appear in the TCRdb table, and some are missing; sequencing was by immunoSEQ multiplex PCR. The sample holds 450,000 to 650,000 clones, 75% to 85% seen once. These records were also assigned to another study, of human thymus T cells. That paper adds: It looked as if thymic and blood repertoires used V and J genes in a biased way.

Sequencing was carried out using thymocytes. The TCR sequence derives from a boy younger than two with a congenital heart defect. V gene TRBV6-8 combines with J gene TRBJ2-7, with D maybe TRBD1 (5 bases). The CDR3 loop is CASSYSQGCYEQYF. CDR3 DNA sequence: TGTGCCAGCAGTTACTCCCAGGGTTGCTACGAGCAGTACTTC.